A selection of T cell receptor beta chains follows, all from one sample in a study of T cell clusters in autoimmune cytopenias. TCRdb re-analyzed the multiplex PCR reads; it lists each CDR3 protein once, without DNA. The listing records 5,000 to 6,500 distinct CDR3 sequences. These sequences were also reported in another study, on T cell repertoires in aging, cancer and after chemotherapy.

The sequenced sample was peripheral blood. Receptors originate from a human donor in good health. Both conserved end residues are part of each CDR3. A row's size may be missing; if present it is once, few, many or a size class.

cdr3_length	v_call	clone_size	j_call	cdr3_aa
15	TRBV12-3/TRBV12-4	NA	TRBJ2-7	CASSSPGKGRYEQYF
13	TRBV27	medium-sized	TRBJ2-1	CASSFLGDNEQFF
15	TRBV18	medium-sized	TRBJ2-4	CASSPTSGAKNIQYF
17	TRBV14	NA	TRBJ2-1	CASSQGGYRNWNNEQFF
17	TRBV29-1	medium-sized	TRBJ2-1	CSVEGGEWGGHYNEQFF
18	TRBV5-1	NA	TRBJ1-1	CASSLTDRGRAKNTEAFF
12	TRBV29-1	medium-sized	TRBJ1-1	CSTWGSRTEAFF
14	TRBV5-1	NA	TRBJ1-2	CASSFSTGVLGYTF
15	TRBV20-1	NA	TRBJ2-4	CSANDRLGAKNIQYF
15	TRBV18	NA	TRBJ2-1	CASSGRETSYNEQFF
14	TRBV6-1	NA	TRBJ1-1	CASTETGVYTEAFF
11	TRBV24-1	medium-sized	TRBJ1-1	CATGGLSAAFF
13	TRBV18	NA	TRBJ1-1	CASSPGTGTEAFF
12	TRBV30	NA	TRBJ1-2	CAWRPGLYGYTF
15	TRBV6-2/TRBV6-3	NA	TRBJ2-1	CASSYRDSSYNEQFF
13	TRBV29-1	medium-sized	TRBJ2-1	CSEELAAYNEQFF
12	TRBV20-1	medium-sized	TRBJ2-3	CSASRSTDTQYF
14	TRBV12-3/TRBV12-4	medium-sized	TRBJ1-5	CASSSTGGNQPQHF
16	TRBV7-9	NA	TRBJ1-6	CASSLSGGGLNSPLHF
14	TRBV20-1	NA	TRBJ2-2	CSAPTSGITGELFF
14	TRBV10-3	medium-sized	TRBJ2-2	CATTSGSSPGELFF
15	TRBV10-3	NA	TRBJ1-6	CAIAGSRSYNSPLHF
16	TRBV5-1	NA	TRBJ1-1	CASSLERTGLGTEAFF
13	TRBV18	NA	TRBJ2-5	CASSPLRFKTQYF
16	TRBV30	NA	TRBJ1-4	CACTPTTGAVNEKLFF
13	TRBV10-3	medium-sized	TRBJ2-7	CATRTDAPYEQYF
14	TRBV19	medium-sized	TRBJ1-5	CASKLREAHQPQHF
15	TRBV5-4	NA	TRBJ1-2	CASSPRDRDGYGYTF
13	TRBV28	NA	TRBJ2-1	CASSSTGYNEQFF
12	TRBV6-5	medium-sized	TRBJ2-7	CASRGGTYEQYF
17	TRBV24-1	NA	TRBJ2-3	CATSDSGMGLYTDTQYF
12	TRBV19	medium-sized	TRBJ2-7	CASGGQGYEQYF